This section outlines one TCR beta chain sequence together with its context. Its target is not known. The source of the sample is a study of blood T cells in healthy people across ages. At the level of the study: About one barcoded beta molecule per two T cells was the capture yield of template switching. Study conclusions and caveats: Both higher diversity and more naive CD4+ cells marked long-lived donors when set against aged donors.

Primed by a sample-barcoded 5' primer and a J-beta primer mix, a second PCR proceeded for about 6 to 11 cycles. TCRdb reprocessed the 5' RACE reads via MiXCR and lists one record per CDR3 protein. The sample lists 450,000 to 700,000 distinct CDR3 sequences; approximately 30% were seen once. The receptor was isolated from a woman between 65 and 79 years old in good health. Material for sequencing was blood.

The chain's CDR3 is CASRGGTSGDSGETQYF. CDR3 nucleotide sequence: TGTGCCAGCAGAGGAGGGACTAGCGGGGATTCGGGAGAGACCCAGTACTTC. The V call is TRBV25-1, the J call TRBJ2-1, with 13 bases that match TRBD2. Judging by the DNA end, TRBJ2-5 fits better; the J call may be wrong. The CDR3 totals 17 residues. Looked up from germline, CDR1 is MGHDK and CDR2 is SYGVNS.